The 24 T cell receptor beta chains below all came from one sample that was sequenced in a study of T cell repertoires in ileal Crohn's disease. The protocol was immunoSEQ multiplex PCR, while the TCRdb copy is restricted to in-frame clones and leaves out a portion. The repertoire consists of 30,000 or so clones, with 81% occurring once and the leading ten covering less than 7%. Sequences were obtained from ileal tissue. The receptors were sampled from an adult with Crohn's disease.

This chain joins TRBV29-1 and TRBJ2-4, with 9 bases aligning to TRBD1. The V gene's germline CDR1 is SQVTM and CDR2 ANQGSEA. The trim removed 4 bases at V and 7 bases at J, leaving 5 bases unmatched. The CDR3 extends over 13 amino acids. In DNA, the CDR3 is TGCAGCGTTGTTGGGACAGGGAGGAACATTCAGTACTTC. It codes for CSVVGTGRNIQYF.

The chain recombines TRBV7-2 with TRBJ1-1; D ambiguous. Trimming stripped 2 bases from V and 1 base from J, with 8 bases between. The CDR3 totals 14 residues. Germline V gives CDR1 SGHTA, CDR2 FQGNSA. The CDR3 sequence: CASSLLLSNTEAFF. In DNA form, the CDR3 reads TGTGCCAGCAGCTTATTACTGTCGAACACTGAAGCTTTCTTT.

This chain connects TRBV20-1 to TRBJ1-4, with TRBD1 as a possible D gene (5 bases). V lost 6 bases to trimming and J lost 11 bases, with 10 bases between them. CDR1 is DFQATT and CDR2 is SNEGSKA in the germline V gene (reference sequence). This CDR3 spans 10 amino acids. The CDR3 DNA sequence: TGCAGTGCCCCGGGGGACAAACTGTTTTTT. This translates into CSAPGDKLFF.

The genes are TRBV11-2 and TRBJ2-7; 7 nucleotides align to TRBD1. CDR1 and CDR2 (germline): SGHAT, FQNNGV. This CDR3 comprises 14 residues. The J segment lost 4 bases and the V segment lost 1 base, leaving 4 bases of the junction unmatched. The CDR3 bases are TGTGCCAGCAGCTTAGGGGACAGATTTTACGAGCAGTACTTC. Translation gives CASSLGDRFYEQYF.

V and J are TRBV7-2 and TRBJ2-7, with 10 bases fitting TRBD1. Germline V gives CDR1 SGHTA, CDR2 FQGNSA. J was trimmed by 4 bases and V by 6 bases; bases with no gene match: 9. The CDR3 runs 15 residues. The CDR3 sequence is CASSFGWGQGYEQYF. The CDR3 bases are TGTGCCAGCAGTTTTGGATGGGGACAGGGGTACGAGCAGTACTTC.

The gene calls are TRBV6-5 and TRBJ1-1; TRBD1 matches at 7 bases. Losses at the gene ends were 5 bases for V and 4 bases for J; bases not matched to a gene: 7. From germline, CDR1 is MNHEY and CDR2 SVGAGI. The CDR3 covers 14 residues. CDR3 loop: CASSRQGVSTEAFF. For the CDR3, the DNA is TGTGCCAGCAGTCGACAGGGAGTGAGCACTGAAGCTTTCTTT.

V and J are TRBV12-5 and TRBJ1-5, with D tentatively TRBD1 (6 bases). CDR3 size: 16 residues. V dropped 1 base and J dropped 2 bases, with 12 bases sitting between them. Germline CDR1 is LGHNT and CDR2 is FRNRAP. The CDR3 sequence is CASGLGSRGGNQPQHF. CDR3 coding DNA: TGTGCTAGTGGTTTGGGGAGCAGGGGAGGCAATCAGCCCCAGCATTTT.

This clone came up once. The gene calls are TRBV5-6 and TRBJ1-4, with TRBD1 matching over 8 bases. The V gene end was trimmed by 0 bases and the J gene end by 10 bases; junction bases not matched to a gene: 5. This CDR3 region has 14 residues. CDR1 and CDR2 from the germline V gene are SGHDT and YYEEEE. CDR3 sequence: CASSLGTGLRKLFF. The CDR3 DNA is TGTGCCAGCAGCTTGGGGACAGGGCTCAGAAAACTGTTTTTT.

This sequence joins TRBV27 and TRBJ2-7; D is possibly TRBD1 (6 bases). The CDR3 length is 14 residues. The germline V gene has CDR1 MNHEY and CDR2 SMNVEV (reference sequence). Trimming cost V 4 bases and J 6 bases, with 16 bases left between them. CDR3: CASSYREGVREQYF. The DNA for the CDR3 is TGTGCCAGCAGTTACAGGGAAGGAGTCCGCGAGCAGTACTTC.

This rearrangement joins TRBV9 to TRBJ1-1, with D hard to call. Deletions cut 0 bases from V and 0 bases from J, with 9 bases between. The germline CDR1 and CDR2 sequences are SGDLS and YYNGEE. The CDR3 covers 15 residues. The CDR3 spells CASSVDRYMNTEAFF. The DNA for the CDR3 is TGTGCCAGCAGCGTAGACCGGTATATGAACACTGAAGCTTTCTTT.

The chain combines TRBV5-1 with TRBJ2-1; D gene uncertain. V lost 7 bases and J 1 base, leaving 12 bases between the germline ends. Germline CDR1 is SGHRS and CDR2 is YFSETQ. This CDR3 comprises 14 residues. CDR3 sequence reads: CASRGVQSYNEQFF. The CDR3 DNA is TGCGCCAGCCGCGGCGTTCAGTCCTACAATGAGCAGTTCTTC.

V is TRBV29-1 and J is TRBJ1-1; tentatively, D is TRBD1 (6 bases). V shed 4 bases and J shed 4 bases, with 13 bases lying between them. The germline V gene encodes CDR1 SQVTM and CDR2 ANQGSEA. The CDR3 spans 13 residues. CDR3 bases: TGCAGCGTTGCGATACAGGGATCCACTGAAGCTTTCTTT. It specifies CSVAIQGSTEAFF.

The J gene is TRBJ2-2, the V gene TRBV11-2, with D possibly TRBD2 on 6 matching bases. This CDR3 is 15 amino acids long. Trimming removed 4 bases from V and 0 bases from J, with 9 bases in between. Germline-derived CDR1 and CDR2 are SGHAT and FQNNGV. In DNA, the CDR3 is TGTGCCAGCAGCTCCGGGGGATCGAACACCGGGGAGCTGTTTTTT. Protein product: CASSSGGSNTGELFF.

This chain connects TRBV5-1 to TRBJ2-1; a possible D gene is TRBD1 (6 bases). The V and J ends lost 4 bases and 9 bases respectively, with 11 bases between them. The length of the CDR3 is 12 residues. The V gene's germline CDR1 is SGHRS and CDR2 YFSETQ. DNA for the CDR3: TGCGCCAGCAGCGCCCTAGGGGGTGAGCAGTTCTTC. As protein: CASSALGGEQFF.

Only one count was recorded for this clone. J is TRBJ1-2 and V is TRBV15; a weak D match, TRBD1 (5 bases). The CDR3 sequence is 16 residues long. Trimming stripped 2 bases from V and 1 base from J, with 14 bases between. CDR1 LNHNV and CDR2 YYDKDF come from the germline V gene (reference sequence). CDR3 loop: CATSRRGTDHNYGYTF. DNA for the CDR3: TGTGCCACCAGCAGACGCGGGACGGACCATAACTATGGCTACACCTTC.

The gene calls are TRBV30 and TRBJ1-6, with a possible D match to TRBD1 (5 bases). V was cut by 3 bases and J by 10 bases, with 13 bases left in between. Germline CDR1 reads GTSNPN; CDR2 reads SVGIG (reference sequence). CDR3 length: 13 residues. CDR3 residues: CAWRQTVGSPLHF. CDR3 sequence (DNA): TGTGCCTGGAGACAGACAGTAGGCTCACCCCTCCACTTT.

The V call is TRBV15, the J call TRBJ1-2; D gene unclear. The V gene lost 4 bases and the J gene lost 6 bases, with 15 bases spanning the gap. Germline assignment: CDR1 LNHNV and CDR2 YYDKDF (reference sequence). This CDR3 comprises 14 residues. Here the CDR3 DNA reads TGTGCCACCAGCACGATCGGGAGTTCGAATGGCTACACCTTC. Translation gives CATSTIGSSNGYTF.

This clone was detected only once. The gene calls are TRBV6-6 and TRBJ1-4, with 9 bases fitting TRBD1. CDR3 length: 13 residues. Trimming took 11 bases from V and 7 from J; bases not matched to a gene: 8. Per the germline V gene, CDR1 is MNHNY and CDR2 is SVGAGI (reference sequence). The DNA for the CDR3 is TGTGCCGGGGGGACAGGGTCTCTTGAAAAACTGTTTTTT. It translates to CAGGTGSLEKLFF.

The chain links TRBV6-5 to TRBJ2-3, with no clear D. Deletions cut 0 bases from V and 2 bases from J, with 6 bases between. The CDR3 is 14 amino acids. Germline values: CDR1 MNHEY, CDR2 SVGAGI. CDR3: CASSYSRFTDTQYF. In nucleotides, the CDR3 is TGTGCCAGCAGTTACTCGAGGTTCACAGATACGCAGTATTTT.

The V gene is TRBV7-2, the J gene TRBJ2-3; D remains unclear. Germline V CDR1 and CDR2: SGHTA, FQGNSA. Deletions cut 6 bases from V and 2 bases from J, with 6 bases between. CDR3 length equals 12 residues. The DNA for the CDR3 is TGTGCCAGCAGACGCGACACAGATACGCAGTATTTT. Encoded protein: CASRRDTDTQYF. Variable domain in full (rest from reference TRBV7-2 and TRBJ2-3): GAGVSQSPSNKVTEKGKDVELRCDPISGHTALYWYRQSLGQGLEFLIYFQGNSAPDKSGLPSDRFSAERTGGSVSTLTIQRTQQEDSAVYLCASRRDTDTQYFGPGTRLTVL.

The CDR3 DNA reads TGTGCCAGCAGCTCCCCGGACAGGGGGAATGGTGGCTACACCTTC. It encodes CASSSPDRGNGGYTF. The rearrangement links TRBV7-2 to TRBJ1-2, with 10 bases lining up with TRBD1. The CDR3 runs to 15 residues. Germline loops: CDR1 SGHTA, CDR2 FQGNSA. The V segment lost 4 bases and the J segment 7 bases; nucleotides outside the gene matches: 9.

V usage is TRBV5-1 and J usage is TRBJ2-2; D is possibly TRBD1 (5 bases). The CDR3 loop spans 15 amino acids. Germline CDR1 is SGHRS and CDR2 is YFSETQ. Trimming stripped 2 bases from V and 5 bases from J, with 13 bases between. CDR3 protein: CASSFQGSGTGELFF. The CDR3, as DNA: TGCGCCAGCAGCTTCCAGGGTTCCGGTACCGGGGAGCTGTTTTTT.

This chain links TRBV18 with TRBJ2-1; 8 bases agree with TRBD2. The CDR3 has 15 residues. Germline lookup yields CDR1 KGHSH and CDR2 LQKENI. V shed 4 bases and J 5 bases; nucleotides not matched to a gene: 7. This CDR3 is CASSRVSGTNNEQFF. In DNA form, the CDR3 reads TGTGCCAGCTCACGAGTTAGCGGGACAAACAATGAGCAGTTCTTC.

The CDR3 sequence: CASRDRDLRNTIYF. For the CDR3, the DNA is TGTGCCAGTAGGGACAGGGATCTCAGGAACACCATATATTTT. V usage is TRBV19 and J usage is TRBJ1-3, with 8 bases aligning to TRBD1. This CDR3 spans 14 amino acids. V shed 6 bases and J 7 bases; nucleotides not matched to a gene: 8. Germline loops: CDR1 LNHDA, CDR2 SQIVND (reference sequence).